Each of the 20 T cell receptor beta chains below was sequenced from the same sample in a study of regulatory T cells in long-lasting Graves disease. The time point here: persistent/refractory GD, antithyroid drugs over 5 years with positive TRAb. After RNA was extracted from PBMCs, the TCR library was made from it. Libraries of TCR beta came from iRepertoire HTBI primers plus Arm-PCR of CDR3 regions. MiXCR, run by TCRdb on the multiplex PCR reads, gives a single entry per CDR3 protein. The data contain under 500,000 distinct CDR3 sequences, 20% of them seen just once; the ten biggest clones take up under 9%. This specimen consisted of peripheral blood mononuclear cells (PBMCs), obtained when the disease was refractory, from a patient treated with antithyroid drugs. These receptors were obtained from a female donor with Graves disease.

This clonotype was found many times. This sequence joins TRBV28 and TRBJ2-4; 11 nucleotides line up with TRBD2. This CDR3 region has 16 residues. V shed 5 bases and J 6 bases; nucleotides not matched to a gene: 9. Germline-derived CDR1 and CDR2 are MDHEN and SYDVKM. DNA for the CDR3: TGTGCCAGCAGTCCAACCCTAGCGGGAGGATCAAACATTCAGTACTTC. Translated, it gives CASSPTLAGGSNIQYF.

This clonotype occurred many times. The CDR3 nucleotides read TGTGCCAGCAGTTCAGATCTAGCGGGGGAGGGCCCCTACGAGCAGTACTTC. It is translated as CASSSDLAGEGPYEQYF. This rearrangement joins TRBV28 to TRBJ2-7; 10 bases match TRBD2. The CDR3 sequence is 17 residues long. The V segment lost 4 bases and the J segment 2 bases; nucleotides outside the gene matches: 11. Germline V gives CDR1 MDHEN, CDR2 SYDVKM.

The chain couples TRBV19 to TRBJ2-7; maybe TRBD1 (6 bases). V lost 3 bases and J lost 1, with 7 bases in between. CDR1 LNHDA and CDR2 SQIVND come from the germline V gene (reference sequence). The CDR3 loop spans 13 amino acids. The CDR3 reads CASSMGTSYEQYF. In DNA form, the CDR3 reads TGTGCCAGTAGTATGGGGACATCCTACGAGCAGTACTTC.

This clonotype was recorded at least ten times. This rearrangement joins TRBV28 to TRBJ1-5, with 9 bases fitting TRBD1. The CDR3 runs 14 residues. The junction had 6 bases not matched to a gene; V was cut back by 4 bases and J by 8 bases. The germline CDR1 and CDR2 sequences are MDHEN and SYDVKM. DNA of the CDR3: TGTGCCAGCAGTTGGGACAGGGCCGTCAAGCCCCAGCATTTT. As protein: CASSWDRAVKPQHF.

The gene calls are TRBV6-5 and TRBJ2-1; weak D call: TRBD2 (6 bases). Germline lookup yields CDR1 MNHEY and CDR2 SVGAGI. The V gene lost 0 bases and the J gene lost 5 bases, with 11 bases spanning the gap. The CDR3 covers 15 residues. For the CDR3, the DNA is TGTGCCAGCAGTTACTCGAGCCTAGCGAACAATGAGCAGTTCTTC. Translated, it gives CASSYSSLANNEQFF.

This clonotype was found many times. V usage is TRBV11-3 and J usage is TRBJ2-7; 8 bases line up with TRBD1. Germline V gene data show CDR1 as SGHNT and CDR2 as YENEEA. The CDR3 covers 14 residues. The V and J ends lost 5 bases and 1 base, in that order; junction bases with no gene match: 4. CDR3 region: CASSRTGLSYEQYF. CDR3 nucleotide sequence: TGTGCCAGCAGCCGGACAGGGTTATCCTACGAGCAGTACTTC.

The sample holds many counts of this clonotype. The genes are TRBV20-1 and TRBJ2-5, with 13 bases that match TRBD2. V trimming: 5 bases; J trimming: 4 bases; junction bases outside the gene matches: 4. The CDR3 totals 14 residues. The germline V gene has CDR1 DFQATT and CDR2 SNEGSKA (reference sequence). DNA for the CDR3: TGCAGTGCTGGACTAGCGGGAGTGGGAGAGACCCAGTACTTC. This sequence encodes CSAGLAGVGETQYF.

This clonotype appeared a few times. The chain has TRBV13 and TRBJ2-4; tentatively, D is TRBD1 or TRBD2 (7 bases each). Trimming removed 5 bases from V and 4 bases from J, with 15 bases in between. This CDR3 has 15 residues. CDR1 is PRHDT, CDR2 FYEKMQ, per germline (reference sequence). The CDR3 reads CASSRQGGGKNIQYF. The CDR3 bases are TGTGCCAGCAGCAGACAGGGAGGGGGAAAAAACATTCAGTACTTC.

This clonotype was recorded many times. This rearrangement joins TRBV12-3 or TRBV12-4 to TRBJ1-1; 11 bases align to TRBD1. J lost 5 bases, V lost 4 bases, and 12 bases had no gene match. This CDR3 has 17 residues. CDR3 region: CASSSPRTGGAWTEAFF. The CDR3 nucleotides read TGTGCCAGCAGTTCCCCAAGGACAGGGGGCGCATGGACTGAAGCTTTCTTT.

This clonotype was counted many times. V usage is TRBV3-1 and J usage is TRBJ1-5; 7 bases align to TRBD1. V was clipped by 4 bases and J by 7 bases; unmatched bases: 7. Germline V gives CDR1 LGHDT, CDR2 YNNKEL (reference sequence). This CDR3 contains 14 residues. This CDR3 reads CASSPPGQQQPQHF. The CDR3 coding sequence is TGTGCCAGCAGCCCACCGGGACAGCAACAGCCCCAGCATTTT.

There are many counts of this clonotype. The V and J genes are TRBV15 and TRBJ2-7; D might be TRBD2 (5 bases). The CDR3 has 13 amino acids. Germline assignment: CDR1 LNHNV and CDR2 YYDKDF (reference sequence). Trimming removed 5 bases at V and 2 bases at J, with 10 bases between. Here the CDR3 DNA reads TGTGCCACCAGCGGCGGGTTAACCTACGAGCAGTACTTC. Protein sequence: CATSGGLTYEQYF.

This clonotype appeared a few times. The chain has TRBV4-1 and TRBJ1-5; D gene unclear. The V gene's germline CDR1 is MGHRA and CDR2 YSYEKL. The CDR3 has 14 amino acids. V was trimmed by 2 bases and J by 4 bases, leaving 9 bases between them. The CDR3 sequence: CASSQYMGNQPQHF. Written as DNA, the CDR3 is TGCGCCAGCAGCCAATATATGGGAAATCAGCCCCAGCATTTT.

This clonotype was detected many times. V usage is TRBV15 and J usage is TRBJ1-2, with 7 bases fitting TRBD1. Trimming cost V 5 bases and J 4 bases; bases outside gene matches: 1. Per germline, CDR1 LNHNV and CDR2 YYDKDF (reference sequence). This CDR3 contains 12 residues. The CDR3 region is CATSRDSYGYTF. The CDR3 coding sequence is TGTGCCACCAGCCGGGACAGCTATGGCTACACCTTC.

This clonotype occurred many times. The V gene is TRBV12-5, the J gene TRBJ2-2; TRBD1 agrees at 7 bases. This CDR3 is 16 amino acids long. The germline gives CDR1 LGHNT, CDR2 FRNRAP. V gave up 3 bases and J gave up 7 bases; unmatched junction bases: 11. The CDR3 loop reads CASGFLLQGQDGELFF. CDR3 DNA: TGTGCTAGTGGTTTCCTCCTACAGGGGCAGGACGGGGAGCTGTTTTTT.

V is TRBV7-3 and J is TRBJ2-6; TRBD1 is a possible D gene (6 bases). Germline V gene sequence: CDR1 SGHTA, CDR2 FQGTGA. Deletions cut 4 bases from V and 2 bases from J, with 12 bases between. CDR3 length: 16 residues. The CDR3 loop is CASSSRGLAGANVLTF. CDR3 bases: TGTGCCAGCAGCTCCAGGGGCCTGGCTGGGGCCAACGTCCTGACTTTC.

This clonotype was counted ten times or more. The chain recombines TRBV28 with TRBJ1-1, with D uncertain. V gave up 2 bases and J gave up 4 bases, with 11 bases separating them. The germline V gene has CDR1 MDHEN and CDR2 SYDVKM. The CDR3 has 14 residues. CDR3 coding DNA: TGTGCCAGCAGTTTAAGCCATATGGGCACTGAAGCTTTCTTT. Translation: CASSLSHMGTEAFF.

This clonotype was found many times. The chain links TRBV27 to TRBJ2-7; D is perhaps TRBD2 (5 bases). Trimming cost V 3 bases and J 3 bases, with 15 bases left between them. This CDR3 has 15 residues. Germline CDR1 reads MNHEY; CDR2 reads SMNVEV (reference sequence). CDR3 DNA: TGTGCCAGCAGTTTCGGGGTGCCCTCCCTCTACGAGCAGTACTTC. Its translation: CASSFGVPSLYEQYF.

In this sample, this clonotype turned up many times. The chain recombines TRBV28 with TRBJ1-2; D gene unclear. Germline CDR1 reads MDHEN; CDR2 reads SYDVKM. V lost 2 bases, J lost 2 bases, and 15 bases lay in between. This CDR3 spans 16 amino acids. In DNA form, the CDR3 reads TGTGCCAGCAGTTTAATTGGGAGCGACAAGAACTATGGCTACACCTTC. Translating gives CASSLIGSDKNYGYTF.

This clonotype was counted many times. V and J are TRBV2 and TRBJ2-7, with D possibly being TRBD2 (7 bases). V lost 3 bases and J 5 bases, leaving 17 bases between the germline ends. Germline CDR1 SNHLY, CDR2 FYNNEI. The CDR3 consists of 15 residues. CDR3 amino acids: CASSEYREGLDEQYF. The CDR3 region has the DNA TGTGCCAGCAGTGAGTACAGGGAGGGCCTCGACGAGCAGTACTTC. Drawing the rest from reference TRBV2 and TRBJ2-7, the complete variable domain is EPEVTQTPSHQVTQMGQEVILRCVPISNHLYFYWYRQILGQKVEFLVSFYNNEISEKSEIFDDQFSVERPDGSNFTLKIRSTKLEDSAMYFCASSEYREGLDEQYFGPGTRLTVT.

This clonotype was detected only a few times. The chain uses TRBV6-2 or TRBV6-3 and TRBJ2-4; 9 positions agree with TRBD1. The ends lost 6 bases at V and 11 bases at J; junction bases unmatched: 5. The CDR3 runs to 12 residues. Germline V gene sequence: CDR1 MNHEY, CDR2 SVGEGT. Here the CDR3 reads CASSPGQGFQYF. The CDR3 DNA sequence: TGTGCCAGCAGCCCGGGACAGGGTTTTCAGTACTTC.